This T cell receptor (beta chain) is drawn from a study of monozygotic twins with cystic fibrosis. Findings and caveats of the study: Clonality was generally low (median around 0.0098), higher in the most severe patients. Monozygotic CF twin pairs shared significantly more nucleotide-identical clonotypes than unrelated CF individuals did.

TCRdb keeps only in-frame clones here, not all; method: immunoSEQ multiplex PCR. The sample consists of approximately 36,000 clones, under 95% of them appearing once. About this clone: Its cognate antigen is unknown.

In germline, CDR1 is SQVTM, CDR2 ANQGSEA. CDR3 length equals 15 residues. V lost 2 bases, J lost 2 bases, and 10 bases lay in between. Sample: blood. This sequence originates from a boy aged 2 to 9 with cystic fibrosis. V and J are TRBV29-1 and TRBJ2-6; D gene ambiguous. The CDR3, as DNA: TGCAGCGTTGAAATCCGGGTCCCTGGGGCCAACGTCCTGACTTTC. Amino acid sequence: CSVEIRVPGANVLTF.